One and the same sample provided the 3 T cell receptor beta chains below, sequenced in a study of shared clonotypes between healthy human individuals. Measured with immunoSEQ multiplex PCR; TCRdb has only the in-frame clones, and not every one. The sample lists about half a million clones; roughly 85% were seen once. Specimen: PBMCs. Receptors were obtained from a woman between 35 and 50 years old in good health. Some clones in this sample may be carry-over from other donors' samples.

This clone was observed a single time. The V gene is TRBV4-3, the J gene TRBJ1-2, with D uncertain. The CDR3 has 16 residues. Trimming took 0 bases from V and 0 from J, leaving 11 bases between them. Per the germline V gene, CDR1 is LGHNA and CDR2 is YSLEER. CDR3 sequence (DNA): TGCGCCAGCAGCCAAGAGGATGACCCGCCTAACTATGGCTACACCTTC. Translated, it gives CASSQEDDPPNYGYTF.

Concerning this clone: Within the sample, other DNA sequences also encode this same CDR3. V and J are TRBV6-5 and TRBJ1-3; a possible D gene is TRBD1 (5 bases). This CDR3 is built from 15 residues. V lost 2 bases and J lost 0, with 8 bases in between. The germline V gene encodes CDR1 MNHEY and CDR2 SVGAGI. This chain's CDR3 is CASSYDRSSGNTIYF. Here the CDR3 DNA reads TGTGCCAGCAGTTACGACAGATCCTCTGGAAACACCATATATTTT.

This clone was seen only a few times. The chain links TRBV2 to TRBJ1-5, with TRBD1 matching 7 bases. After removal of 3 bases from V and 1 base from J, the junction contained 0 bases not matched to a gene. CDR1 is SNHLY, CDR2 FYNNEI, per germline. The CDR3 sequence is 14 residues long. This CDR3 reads CASSEDRSNQPQHF. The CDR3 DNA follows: TGTGCCAGCAGTGAGGACAGGAGCAATCAGCCCCAGCATTTT.